The T cell receptor beta chain described here comes from a study of T cell changes during pregnancy in multiple sclerosis. Assay used: immunoSEQ multiplex PCR; TCRdb lists only in-frame clones, some missing. The sample contains tens of thousands of clones, about 93% of which appear only once. Looked up from germline, CDR1 is KGHSH and CDR2 is LQKENI. Trimming left V 3 bases short and J 4 bases short, with 11 bases between. CDR3 length: 14 residues. Sequences were derived from CD4+ T cells from peripheral blood mononuclear cells, sampled after pregnancy. This receptor was obtained from a female donor with multiple sclerosis, enrolled in a pregnancy study. This sequence joins TRBV18 and TRBJ2-3, with D possibly matching TRBD1 (5 bases). The CDR3: CASSPGLGADTQYF. The CDR3 DNA sequence: TGTGCCAGCTCACCGGGTCTAGGGGCAGATACGCAGTATTTT.